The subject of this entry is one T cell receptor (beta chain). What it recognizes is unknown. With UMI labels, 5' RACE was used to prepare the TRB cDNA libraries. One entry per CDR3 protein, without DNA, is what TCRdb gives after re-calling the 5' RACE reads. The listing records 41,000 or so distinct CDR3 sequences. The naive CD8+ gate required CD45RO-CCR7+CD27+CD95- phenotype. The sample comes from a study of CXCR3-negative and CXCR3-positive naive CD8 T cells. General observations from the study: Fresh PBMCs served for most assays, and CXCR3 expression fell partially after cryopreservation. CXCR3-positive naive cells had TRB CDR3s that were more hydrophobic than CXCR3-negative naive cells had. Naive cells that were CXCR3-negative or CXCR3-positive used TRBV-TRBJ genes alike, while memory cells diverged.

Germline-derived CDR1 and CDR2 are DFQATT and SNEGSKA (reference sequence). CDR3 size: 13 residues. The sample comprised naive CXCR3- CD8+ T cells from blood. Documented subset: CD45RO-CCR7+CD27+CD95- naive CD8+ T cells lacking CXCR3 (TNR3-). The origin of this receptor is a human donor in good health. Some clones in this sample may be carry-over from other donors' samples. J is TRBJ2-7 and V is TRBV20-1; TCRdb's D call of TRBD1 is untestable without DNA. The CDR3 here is CSATTTGSYEQYF.